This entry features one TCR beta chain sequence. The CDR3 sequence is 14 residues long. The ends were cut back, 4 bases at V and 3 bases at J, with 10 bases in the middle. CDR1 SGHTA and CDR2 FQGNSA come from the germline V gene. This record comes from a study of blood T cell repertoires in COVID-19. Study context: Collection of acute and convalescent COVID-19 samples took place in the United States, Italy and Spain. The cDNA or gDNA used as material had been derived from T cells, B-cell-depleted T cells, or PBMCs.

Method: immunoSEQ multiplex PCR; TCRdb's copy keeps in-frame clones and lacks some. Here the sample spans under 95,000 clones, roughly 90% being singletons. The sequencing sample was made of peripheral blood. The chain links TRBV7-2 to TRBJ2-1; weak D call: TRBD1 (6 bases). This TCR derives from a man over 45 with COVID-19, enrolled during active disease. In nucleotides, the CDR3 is TGTGCCAGCAGCTGGAGACAGGACTACAATGAGCAGTTCTTC. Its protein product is CASSWRQDYNEQFF.